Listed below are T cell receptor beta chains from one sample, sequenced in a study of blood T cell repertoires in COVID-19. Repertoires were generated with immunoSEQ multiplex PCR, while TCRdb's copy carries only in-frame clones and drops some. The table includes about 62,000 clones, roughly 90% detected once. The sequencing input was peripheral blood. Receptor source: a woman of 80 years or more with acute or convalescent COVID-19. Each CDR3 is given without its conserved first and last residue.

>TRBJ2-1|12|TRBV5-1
ASSWRTGNNEQF
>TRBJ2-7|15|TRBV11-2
ASSLELPGTGDYEQY
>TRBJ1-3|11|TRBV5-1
ASSEDTGNTIY
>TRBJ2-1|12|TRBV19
ASSMTTVGDEQF
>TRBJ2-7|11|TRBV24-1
ATSDVDRDEQY
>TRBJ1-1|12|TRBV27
ASSLSRLNTEAF
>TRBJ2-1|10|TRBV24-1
ATSERRDEQF
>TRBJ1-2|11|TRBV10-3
AISESRDYGYT
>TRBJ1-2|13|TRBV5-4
ASSSRTGYYYGYT
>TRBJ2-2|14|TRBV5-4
ASSIAGTSPSGELF
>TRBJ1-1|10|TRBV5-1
ASSFTGTEAF
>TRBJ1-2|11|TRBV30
AWSVEQDGGYT
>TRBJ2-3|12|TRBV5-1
ASSLVQGADTQY
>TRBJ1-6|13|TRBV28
ASSLYSRYNSPLH
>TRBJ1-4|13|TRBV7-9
ASSHRQGAREKLF
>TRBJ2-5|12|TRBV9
ASSVGGGLETQY
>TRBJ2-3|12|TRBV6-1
ASSELRGTDTQY
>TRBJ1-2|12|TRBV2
ASSDSGTGVGYT
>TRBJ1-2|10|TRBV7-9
ASSREERGYT
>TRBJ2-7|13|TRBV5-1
ASSPRTSGSYEQY
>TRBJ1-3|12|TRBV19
ASRVTGTGNTIY
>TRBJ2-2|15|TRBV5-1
ASSLALANGNTGELF
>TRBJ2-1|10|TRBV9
ASSVWQGSPF
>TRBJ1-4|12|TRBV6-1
ASSENRVGEKLF
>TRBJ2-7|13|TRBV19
ATRSGAGGGSEQY
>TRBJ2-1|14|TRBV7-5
VRSPYWGAGGSEQF
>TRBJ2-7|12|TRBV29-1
SVDGGQGYDEQY
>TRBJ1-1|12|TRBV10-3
AISEVRGNTEAF
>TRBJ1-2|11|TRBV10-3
AITKGGEEGYT
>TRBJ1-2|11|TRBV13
ASSFKQDYGYT
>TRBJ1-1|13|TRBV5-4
ASSPWTGLNTEAF
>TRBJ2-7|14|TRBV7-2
ASSPTGTSGGHEQY
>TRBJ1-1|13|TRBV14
ASSPQLTGSQGAF
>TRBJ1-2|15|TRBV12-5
ASGLFTGGSIGYGYT
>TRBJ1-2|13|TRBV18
ASSPPNRGDYGYT
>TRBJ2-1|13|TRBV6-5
ASSKQGSSYNEQF
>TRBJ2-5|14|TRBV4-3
ASSQDLGEGGKTQY
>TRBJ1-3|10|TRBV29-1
SVGWGRNTIY
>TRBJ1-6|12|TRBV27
ASSLVRGTSPLH
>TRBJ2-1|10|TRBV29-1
SVSGSWNEQF
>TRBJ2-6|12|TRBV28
ASLGAGGANVLT
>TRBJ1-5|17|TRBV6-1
ASSDRMDRARYSNQPQH